This T cell receptor beta chain was sequenced in a study of OX40 agonist ivuxolimab in advanced cancers. Turning to the overall study: The costimulatory receptor OX40 (CD134) was targeted by ivuxolimab, a fully human IgG2 agonistic monoclonal antibody. Intravenous ivuxolimab was administered to patients every 2 weeks at six dose levels: 0.01, 0.1, 0.3, 1.5, 3 and 10 mg/kg. Among the roughly 54 dose-escalation patients, roughly 20 had hepatocellular carcinoma, about 15 melanoma, 9 renal cell carcinoma and 9 head and neck cancer. The dose-escalation cohort was 82.7% male with a mean age of about 60 years, ranging from about 23 to 85. Prior anti-PD-1, anti-PD-L1 or anti-CTLA-4 therapy was permitted, and 35% to 40% of dose-escalation patients had received checkpoint inhibitors. Partial responses were achieved by three dose-escalation patients, of whom one had hepatocellular carcinoma and two had cutaneous melanoma. The purpose of peripheral TCRbeta sequencing was to test whether ivuxolimab changed TCR sequence diversity and led to clonal T-cell expansion. The paper describes the monotherapy dose-escalation part (N ≈ 52 patients) of the phase I trial of ivuxolimab.

Here is what the overall study found, with its caveats: Low levels of normalized T-cell clonal expansion were also seen in some patients who did not respond. Clonal expansion of both CD4+ and CD8+ blood T cells was observed from baseline to week 6 at doses 0.1 to 3.0 mg/kg. In the 0.1-3.0 mg/kg groups, partial responders were among the patients with the lowest normalized peripheral clonal expansion, particularly in CD8+ T cells. Antigen specificity was not determined for the clonally expanded peripheral T cells. After ivuxolimab, CD8+ T cells had more expanded clones than CD4+ T cells on average.

The germline V gene (reference sequence) yields GTSNPN for CDR1 and SVGIG for CDR2. Trimming leaves V shorter by 5 bases and J shorter by 10 bases, with the junction holding 13 bases beyond the gene matches. The CDR3 has 14 amino acids, counting the end cysteine and phenylalanine. Here the CDR3 DNA is all that survives: 42 bases in frame from base 1. For sequencing of the TCRbeta CDR3 region, genomic DNA was extracted from the sorted cells. The immunoSEQ Assay was used to sequence the TCRbeta CDR3 regions. TCRdb carries this immuneACCESS record with in-frame sequences only. Its versions omit some clonotypes, under half of them owing to an unresolved V gene in the studies checked, with the rest unexplained. The sample profile shows about 59,000 clones; about 87% of them were found once. About 2% of the sample is taken by the ten largest. On this clone itself: Its antigen is still unknown. Base qualities are not recorded, but no much larger clone differs from it by a single base.

The trial excluded patients who had a history of autoimmune disease or were on systemic immunosuppression. In every dose cohort, peripheral blood was drawn for TCR sequencing at baseline, cycle 4 day 1, and cycle 7 day 1. The samples were taken from a phase I, first-in-human, multicenter, open-label dose-escalation trial of ivuxolimab. The trial enrolled adults with locally advanced or metastatic head and neck squamous cell, hepatocellular, melanoma or renal cell carcinoma. Before TCR sequencing, CD4+ T cells and CD8+ T cells were sorted from peripheral blood as separate populations. Recombination connected TRBV30 to TRBJ1-4; the junction holds 7 bases that match TRBD1. The receptor was derived from an adult with an advanced solid tumor such as melanoma, head and neck, liver or kidney cancer. Sequenced here: CD4+ or CD8+ T cells sorted from blood, sampled in a trial of the OX40 agonist ivuxolimab. The CDR3 protein sequence reads: CAWDRAGQEGKLFF. Here is the DNA: TGTGCCTGGGACCGAGCCGGACAGGAGGGAAAACTGTTTTTT.